A selection of T cell receptor delta chains follows, all from one sample in a study of Vδ1+ human thymocytes. TCRdb used CATT to re-call clones from the multiplex PCR reads. The table lists about 73,000 delta-chain clones, more than 30% of them singletons. Sequencing was done on a sample of Vdelta1+ gamma-delta thymocytes from the thymus. The receptors derive from a boy younger than two who had congenital heart surgery. Both conserved end residues are part of each CDR3. The D gene is left open where the match is weak. Clone size is shown for a subset of rows, as once, few, many or a class of expanded clone.

D gene	clone size	V gene	J gene	CDR3 protein	CDR3 DNA
TRDD3	few	TRDV1	TRDJ1	CALGELDFSCTGGSSDKLIF	TGTGCTCTTGGGGAACTCGACTTTTCCTGTACTGGGGGATCCAGCGATAAACTCATCTTT
-	-	TRDV1	TRDJ1	CALGEPSYSWGIIVADKLIF	TGTGCTCTTGGGGAACCTTCCTACTCTTGGGGGATAATCGTCGCCGATAAACTCATCTTT
-	few	TRDV1	TRDJ1	CALGLHLPPGDKPPTDKLIF	TGTGCTCTTGGACTCCATCTTCCTCCTGGGGATAAGCCACCCACCGATAAACTCATCTTT
-	-	TRDV1	TRDJ1	CALGELTRGLYTDKLIF	TGTGCTCTTGGGGAACTTACCCGGGGACTTTACACCGATAAACTCATCTTT
TRDD3	-	TRDV1	TRDJ1	CALWGDPVGLTDKLIF	TGTGCTCTTTGGGGGGATCCCGTTGGGCTCACCGATAAACTCATCTTT
TRDD3	-	TRDV1	TRDJ2	CALGERPQGIRGALTAQLFF	TGTGCTCTTGGGGAACGGCCCCAGGGGATACGCGGAGCTTTGACAGCACAACTCTTCTTT
TRDD3	-	TRDV2	TRDJ1	CACATLPPLTGGYLEGTYKLIF	TGTGCCTGTGCCACCTTGCCCCCCCTAACTGGGGGATACTTGGAGGGCACCTATAAACTCATCTTT
TRDD3	few	TRDV1	TRDJ1	CALGERLRWGIPYTDKLIF	TGTGCTCTTGGGGAACGGTTGAGGTGGGGGATACCGTACACCGATAAACTCATCTTT
TRDD3	-	TRDV2	TRDJ2	CACDTSTGDRRALTARLFF	TGTGCCTGTGACACCTCCACTGGGGATAGGCGAGCTTTGACAGCACGACTCTTCTTT
TRDD3	-	TRDV1	TRDJ1	CALGEPPPVTGGYPSYTDKLIF	TGTGCTCTTGGGGAACCTCCTCCCGTTACTGGGGGATACCCTTCGTACACCGATAAACTCATCTTT
TRDD3	few	TRDV2	TRDJ1	CACEKSPYWGLVYTDKLIF	TGTGCCTGTGAAAAATCCCCGTACTGGGGGTTAGTTTACACCGATAAACTCATCTTT
TRDD3	-	TRDV1	TRDJ1	CALGPTEGLGDFGADKLIF	TGTGCTCTTGGGCCCACTGAGGGGCTGGGGGATTTTGGGGCCGATAAACTCATCTTT
TRDD3	few	TRDV1	TRDJ1	CALGAPPIQYWGIPQYTDKLIF	TGTGCTCTTGGGGCCCCCCCTATACAGTACTGGGGGATCCCTCAGTACACCGATAAACTCATCTTT
-	few	TRDV1	TRDJ1	CALGAISPALGSEGDKLIF	TGTGCTCTTGGGGCCATCAGCCCCGCCCTGGGGTCCGAGGGCGACAAACTCATCTTT
TRDD3	few	TRDV1	TRDJ1	CALGTNTLKGTGGQYTDKLIF	TGTGCTCTTGGGACCAATACCCTCAAAGGTACTGGGGGACAGTACACCGATAAACTCATCTTT
-	few	TRDV1	TRDJ1	CALGEGLPTGGYQTKLIF	TGTGCTCTTGGGGAAGGGCTTCCTACGGGGGGATACCAGACTAAACTCATCTTT
-	-	TRDV1	TRDJ1	CALGELHLWVGSQLIF	TGTGCTCTTGGGGAACTTCACCTTTGGGTGGGTTCACAACTCATCTTT
TRDD3	few	TRDV1	TRDJ1	CALGGGPNAFLAWGKYTDKLIF	TGTGCTCTTGGGGGGGGTCCTAACGCGTTCCTGGCCTGGGGGAAGTACACCGATAAACTCATCTTT
-	few	TRDV1	TRDJ1	CALGATWPSHYLPYTDKLIF	TGTGCTCTTGGGGCTACTTGGCCTTCCCACTATTTACCGTACACCGATAAACTCATCTTT
TRDD3	few	TRDV1	TRDJ1	CALGELPWGIQEDTDKLIF	TGTGCTCTTGGGGAACTACCCTGGGGGATACAAGAGGACACCGATAAACTCATCTTT
-	-	TRDV1	TRDJ1	CALGELRQWADKLIF	TGTGCTCTTGGGGAACTACGGCAATGGGCCGATAAACTCATCTTT
TRDD2	-	TRDV1	TRDJ1	CALGGPSYGAGGRPFEYTDKLIF	TGTGCTCTTGGGGGTCCTTCCTACGGTGCTGGGGGTCGCCCCTTTGAGTACACCGATAAACTCATCTTT
-	few	TRDV1	TRDJ1	CALGELGWGSYTDKLIF	TGTGCTCTTGGGGAACTGGGGTGGGGATCGTACACCGATAAACTCATCTTT
TRDD2	few	TRDV1	TRDJ1	CALGAPISYFRPSYTDKLIF	TGTGCTCTTGGGGCCCCAATTTCCTACTTCAGACCATCGTACACCGATAAACTCATCTTT
TRDD3	few	TRDV2	TRDJ1	CACDTVGGYLYTDKLIF	TGTGCCTGTGACACCGTTGGGGGATACCTGTACACCGATAAACTCATCTTT
TRDD3	-	TRDV1	TRDJ1	CALGELFPFLLGDTPDKLIF	TGTGCTCTTGGGGAACTATTTCCTTTTCTACTGGGGGATACGCCCGATAAACTCATCTTT
TRDD2	-	TRDV1	TRDJ1	CALGAFLAGTREDTDKLIF	TGTGCTCTTGGGGCCTTCCTCGCCGGTACTAGGGAGGACACCGATAAACTCATCTTT
TRDD3	few	TRDV1	TRDJ1	CALGEHWGDTPRYKLIF	TGTGCTCTTGGGGAACATTGGGGGGATACGCCGCGCTATAAACTCATCTTT
TRDD3	few	TRDV1	TRDJ1	CALGGFLRAGGYAKLIF	TGTGCTCTTGGGGGGTTCCTACGGGCTGGGGGATACGCTAAACTCATCTTT
-	few	TRDV1	TRDJ1	CALGELLRYWSKYTDKLIF	TGTGCTCTTGGGGAACTGTTACGGTACTGGAGTAAGTACACCGATAAACTCATCTTT
TRDD3	-	TRDV1	TRDJ1	CALGELVRTGGPPTYTDKLIF	TGTGCTCTTGGGGAACTAGTACGAACTGGGGGTCCCCCGACGTACACCGATAAACTCATCTTT
TRDD2	-	TRDV1	TRDJ1	CALGPSWLRAGADKLIF	TGTGCTCTTGGGCCTTCCTGGCTACGGGCTGGTGCCGATAAACTCATCTTT
-	few	TRDV1	TRDJ1	CALGEHFLVLGHDKLIF	TGTGCTCTTGGGGAACACTTCCTTGTACTGGGGCACGATAAACTCATCTTT
TRDD3	few	TRDV1	TRDJ1	CALGESPYWGITGRYTDKLIF	TGTGCTCTTGGGGAAAGTCCTTATTGGGGGATTACAGGCCGGTACACCGATAAACTCATCTTT
-	-	TRDV1	TRDJ1	CALGCPCTGPLYTDKLIF	TGTGCTCTTGGGTGTCCCTGTACTGGGCCTTTGTACACCGATAAACTCATCTTT
TRDD3	-	TRDV1	TRDJ1	CALGEGDWGINGKLIF	TGTGCTCTTGGGGAAGGCGACTGGGGGATAAATGGTAAACTCATCTTT
-	-	TRDV1	TRDJ1	CALGEVSGYWSPDTDKLIF	TGTGCTCTTGGGGAAGTATCGGGTTACTGGAGCCCAGACACCGATAAACTCATCTTT
-	-	TRDV1	TRDJ1	CALGELPILYTDKLIF	TGTGCTCTTGGGGAACTACCTATCCTCTACACCGATAAACTCATCTTT
TRDD3	-	TRDV1	TRDJ1	CALGYRPQGILSDKLIF	TGTGCTCTTGGGTATCGTCCCCAGGGGATACTTTCCGATAAACTCATCTTT
TRDD3	-	TRDV1	TRDJ1	CALGERIRSDWGLTSRRRHTDKLIF	TGTGCTCTTGGGGAACGGATACGTTCTGACTGGGGGTTAACCAGTCGGAGGAGGCACACCGATAAACTCATCTTT
-	-	TRDV1	TRDJ1	CALGEWRATGWGRYTDKLIF	TGTGCTCTTGGGGAATGGAGGGCTACTGGCTGGGGCCGGTACACCGATAAACTCATCTTT
-	-	TRDV1	TRDJ1	CALGDSYTDKLIF	TGTGCTCTTGGGGATTCGTACACCGATAAACTCATCTTT
TRDD3	-	TRDV1	TRDJ1	CALGESSGGFPLTDKLIF	TGTGCTCTTGGGGAGAGTTCTGGGGGATTTCCCCTTACCGATAAACTCATCTTT
-	-	TRDV1	TRDJ1	CALGERGPSYVLGVQGDKLIF	TGTGCTCTTGGGGAAAGGGGACCTTCCTACGTACTGGGGGTCCAGGGCGATAAACTCATCTTT
-	-	TRDV1	TRDJ1	CALGERGARFLHLLGIPRYTDKLIF	TGTGCTCTTGGGGAACGGGGGGCCAGGTTCCTACACCTACTGGGGATACCGAGGTACACCGATAAACTCATCTTT
-	-	TRDV1	TRDJ1	CALGERGLPLHLTDKLIF	TGTGCTCTTGGGGAACGAGGCCTACCACTGCACTTGACCGATAAACTCATCTTT
TRDD3	few	TRDV1	TRDJ1	CALGGLPPGGLCTGGENTDKLIF	TGTGCTCTTGGGGGCCTTCCCCCTGGGGGACTCTGTACTGGGGGAGAAAACACCGATAAACTCATCTTT
-	few	TRDV1	TRDJ1	CALGDLPTFLRLLGDTDKLIF	TGTGCTCTTGGGGACCTCCCTACCTTCCTACGACTACTGGGGGATACCGATAAACTCATCTTT
TRDD3	few	TRDV1	TRDJ1	CALLKFRSGGYAGTDKLIF	TGTGCTCTCCTAAAATTCCGATCCGGGGGATACGCGGGCACCGATAAACTCATCTTT
-	-	TRDV1	TRDJ1	CALGELIKPPVRGPLYTDKLIF	TGTGCTCTTGGGGAACTAATCAAACCTCCGGTCCGGGGGCCCCTGTACACCGATAAACTCATCTTT
TRDD3	-	TRDV1	TRDJ2	CALGDSAPSGGYARSSLLTAQLFF	TGTGCTCTTGGGGACTCAGCCCCATCTGGGGGATACGCTAGAAGTTCCCTTCTGACAGCACAACTCTTCTTT
TRDD3	-	TRDV1	TRDJ1	CALGELVSAPSGWGIRFTDKLIF	TGTGCTCTTGGGGAACTAGTATCAGCCCCTTCGGGGTGGGGGATACGCTTCACCGATAAACTCATCTTT